Listed below are T cell receptor beta chains from one sample, sequenced in a study of shared clonotypes between healthy human individuals. Assay used: immunoSEQ multiplex PCR; TCRdb lists only in-frame clones, some missing. The sample consists of nearly 750,000 clones, around 70% of them appearing once. The material sequenced was memory CD4+ T cells sorted from blood. The receptors here all came from a woman aged 25 to 39 in good health. Each CDR3 is given with its conserved first and last residue. D genes are given only for firm matches.

d_call: -
v_call: TRBV19
cdr3_aa: CASSIYDRGDQPQHF

d_call: -
v_call: TRBV6-5
cdr3_aa: CASSRGEGEKLFF

d_call: TRBD2
v_call: TRBV6-1
cdr3_aa: CASSVLAGALETQYF

d_call: -
v_call: TRBV18
cdr3_aa: CASSPGMPLSGETQYF

d_call: TRBD2
v_call: TRBV6-5
cdr3_aa: CASSYLAGGPGNEQFF

d_call: TRBD1
v_call: TRBV30
cdr3_aa: CAWSTGGSTDTQYF

d_call: TRBD1
v_call: TRBV5-4
cdr3_aa: CASSLDRGNSPLHF

d_call: -
v_call: TRBV4-1
cdr3_aa: CASSQLGGTGDTQYF

d_call: TRBD1
v_call: TRBV6-6
cdr3_aa: CASSYRTGSADTQYF

d_call: -
v_call: TRBV11-3
cdr3_aa: CASSPGWTLGAINTGELFF

d_call: -
v_call: TRBV21-1
cdr3_aa: CASSKVAAEYSNQPQHF

d_call: -
v_call: TRBV18
cdr3_aa: CASSPSMATASGNTIYF

d_call: -
v_call: TRBV5-4
cdr3_aa: CASSLTRIGGRGTDTQYF

d_call: TRBD2
v_call: TRBV6-6
cdr3_aa: CASSYSGTSDNNEQFF

d_call: -
v_call: TRBV5-1
cdr3_aa: CASSLAGRGTEAFF

d_call: -
v_call: TRBV11-3
cdr3_aa: CASSSQGSSYNEQFF

d_call: -
v_call: TRBV5-1
cdr3_aa: CASSLASPSYNEQFF

d_call: TRBD1
v_call: TRBV5-3
cdr3_aa: CARSLRTGHKRAYEQYF

d_call: -
v_call: TRBV6-1
cdr3_aa: CASSSTQGGDTQYF

d_call: -
v_call: TRBV5-1
cdr3_aa: CASGPDVPGELFF

d_call: TRBD1
v_call: TRBV2
cdr3_aa: CASMGTGEWAEQYF

d_call: -
v_call: TRBV5-1
cdr3_aa: CASSLEAGNTIYF

d_call: TRBD2
v_call: TRBV19
cdr3_aa: CASSIAASGSVTDTQYF

d_call: TRBD2
v_call: TRBV19
cdr3_aa: CASSSRTSGRAREQYF

d_call: TRBD1
v_call: TRBV28
cdr3_aa: CASSLNRGLLLEAFF

d_call: TRBD2
v_call: TRBV28
cdr3_aa: CASSSWTSGNYNEQFF

d_call: TRBD2
v_call: TRBV6-1
cdr3_aa: CASSPQAGEGETQYF

d_call: TRBD1
v_call: TRBV18
cdr3_aa: CASSPRDRSTGELFF

d_call: -
v_call: TRBV5-4
cdr3_aa: CASSSGTNTGYTF

d_call: -
v_call: TRBV30
cdr3_aa: CAWAGFRGYTF

d_call: -
v_call: TRBV6-1
cdr3_aa: CASSDRVHEQYF

d_call: -
v_call: TRBV6-5
cdr3_aa: CGATRGNGYEQYF